This record covers a single T cell receptor (beta chain). Isolated RNA was reverse transcribed in full, so expressed TCRB transcripts were sequenced. TCRdb keeps only in-frame clones here, not all; method: immunoSEQ multiplex PCR. Of roughly 450,000 clones listed, about an eighth were seen once; the top ten hold 0.046%. These data are taken from a study of beta chain features in type 1 diabetes. The CDR3 has 14 amino acids. Trimming shortened V by 2 bases and J by 5 bases, and 10 bases separated the two germline ends. CDR1 is SGHAT, CDR2 FQDESV, per germline (reference sequence). The clonotype originates from a woman under 30 in good health. The sequenced sample consisted of naive CD4+ T cells from blood. The rearrangement links TRBV11-1 to TRBJ2-1, with D unresolved. CDR3: CASSLKRRDNEQFF. DNA for the CDR3: TGTGCCAGCAGCTTAAAACGGAGAGACAATGAGCAGTTCTTC. Drawing the rest from reference TRBV11-1 and TRBJ2-1, the complete variable domain is EAEVAQSPRYKITEKSQAVAFWCDPISGHATLYWYRQILGQGPELLVQFQDESVVDDSQLPKDRFSAERLKGVDSTLKIQPAELGDSAMYLCASSLKRRDNEQFFGPGTRLTVL.